This section outlines one T cell receptor beta chain sequence together with its context. This clonotype is described as medium-sized (0.01 to 0.1%). This may be a read error: a much more frequent sequence differs by one nucleotide. The sample comes from a study of Japanese encephalitis immunity and Zika vaccine responses (dated by TCRdb to the early 2020s). Notes on the research overall: Included participants received three 5.0 ug doses of alum-adjuvanted ZPIV at weeks 0, 4 and 28. Stimulations used ZIKV structural-protein peptide pools split into flavivirus-conserved and non-conserved sets, or JEV or YFV peptides matching the pre-vaccination. Around 12 participants received one dose of YFV vaccine (YF-VAX) before ZPIV, and fewer than 10 participants were flavivirus-naive. ZIKV peptides were 15-mers overlapping by 11 residues, selected for NetMHCpan/NetMHCII-predicted epitopes with affinity below 50 nM. TCR repertoires from a few flavivirus-naive individuals were also analyzed at weeks 2, 6 and 52 after the start of ZPIV vaccination. A two-dose regimen of JEV vaccine (IXIARO), with doses given 28 days apart, was administered to approximately eleven participants two to three months before the first ZPIV dose. Several representative participants from each pre-vaccination group were selected for TCR sequencing, using samples from week 0 (after pre-vaccination and before ZPIV) and week 52. The study examined whether earlier vaccination against Japanese encephalitis virus (JEV) or yellow fever virus (YFV) influenced CD4 T cell responses to the Zika vaccine.

The CDR3 contains 16 residues, cysteine and phenylalanine counted. This entry keeps only the CDR3 DNA: 48 bases, framed from base 1. V is shortened by 4 bases, J by 5 bases, and the region joining them spans 20 bases. Sequences SGHRS (CDR1) and YFSETQ (CDR2) are obtained from the germline V gene. Library preparation used 5' RACE. Before sequencing, TCRbeta libraries were pooled in proportion to the sorted cell numbers of each library. RNAzol RT was used to extract total RNA from the sorted cells, and cDNA was then synthesized using an oligo(dT) primer together with a template-switching oligo. Using Kapa HiFi, PCR amplified the TCRbeta V-CDR3-J region between a SMARTer oligo primer and a TCRbeta constant-region primer. A second PCR added Illumina adaptors and sample-specific index barcodes, with HighPrep bead cleanup and Bioanalyzer confirmation of a roughly 650 bp band. Libraries were sequenced on an Illumina MiSeq with 2x151 bp paired-end reads. The original pipeline was this. Reads were demultiplexed with an in-house Java program, and MiXCR assigned TCRbeta annotations and counted clonotypes. Repertoire overlap used Morisita-Horn indices from the R package vegan, with UPGMA clustering and Circos plots of recurring clonotypes. Shannon diversity and richness were normalized to the highest possible value given the input cell numbers, yielding values from 0 to 1. MUSCLE was used to align CDR3beta sequences, SeqinR to compute distances, and R to plot multidimensional scaling. The public reads were reanalyzed by TCRdb: fastp trimming at Q25, MiXCR alignment, in-frame beta chains only. Identical CDR3 proteins give one entry, which carries the most common genes and DNA. These V and J calls are TCRdb output, not the study's own analysis. The sample has 250 to 350 distinct CDR3 sequences on record, 2.1% of them singletons. The ten largest clones add up to around 26% of the sample.

Findings and caveats that apply to the study as a whole: Samples grouped by participant and showed no similarity between individuals, suggesting that no public TCRs were detected. Compared with YFV-pre-vaccinated donors, JEV-pre-vaccinated donors had higher repertoire similarity across time-points and stimulations, indicating that more clonotypes were common to ZIKV and JEV stimulation. After ZPIV, repertoire richness of CD4 T cells responding to conserved ZIKV epitopes significantly decreased in JEV-pre-vaccinated donors. CD8 T cell responses of very low magnitude were detected against ZIKV peptide pools and were observed in only a few individuals. The individual peptides behind the cross-reactive responses were not identified because limits on sample size made peptide-pool deconvolution impossible. The analysis was restricted to a subset of trial participants with three doses and adequate samples, and the entire vaccinated cohort was not analyzed.

PBMCs were stained with CellTrace CFSE and grown for 6 days in RPMI containing around 8.7% human serum and peptide pools at about 0.98 ug/mL each. On a BD FACSAria, proliferating CD4 T cells were sorted without fixation as live CD56-CD19-CD16-CD3+CD4+ CFSE-low cells. Enrolled adults were healthy and seronegative for ZIKV, JEV, YFV, DENV and WNV by microneutralization screening. Samples came from a phase 1, double-blinded, randomized, placebo-controlled trial of an alum-adjuvanted Zika purified-inactivated virus (ZPIV) vaccine. Peripheral blood mononuclear cells were isolated using a standard procedure and kept frozen in liquid nitrogen until needed.

The sequence derives from an adult man who received an inactivated Zika virus vaccine. Recombination joined TRBV5-1 with TRBJ2-3, with the D call tentatively TRBD1 or TRBD2, each fitting 5 bases. The sequencing here drew on antigen-activated CD4+ T cells from blood, cultured, taken during a Zika inactivated vaccine study. In nucleotide form, the sequence is TGCGCCAGCAGCGGAGCAACCGGGATAGGGGTAGATACGCAGTATTTT. This sequence encodes CASSGATGIGVDTQYF.